The source of this T cell receptor (beta chain) is a study of read filtering for tumor transcriptome and immune sequencing. From approximately 430 ng of RNA, a library with molecular barcoded alpha/delta and beta/gamma adaptors was made. TCRdb independently ran MiXCR on the reads; one entry per CDR3 protein. Of about 22,000 distinct CDR3 sequences listed, approximately 13% are singletons. J gave up 2 bases and V 4 bases, and 2 bases lay outside the gene matches. Germline V gene data show CDR1 as SGHDN and CDR2 as FVKESK. This CDR3 is 15 amino acids long. This clonotype showed up many times. The receptor's source is a donor aged 40 or over with multiple myeloma. The chain uses TRBV14 and TRBJ2-1; TRBD2 aligns across 10 bases. Specimen: a population of CD138-negative cells sorted from bone marrow. The CDR3 nucleotides read TGTGCCAGCAGCCCGCTAGCGGGGGCCTACAATGAGCAGTTCTTC. This gives the protein CASSPLAGAYNEQFF. The whole variable domain, remainder taken from reference TRBV14 and TRBJ2-1, is EAGVTQFPSHSVIEKGQTVTLRCDPISGHDNLYWYRRVMGKEIKFLLHFVKESKQDESGMPNNRFLAERTGGTYSTLKVQPAELEDSGVYFCASSPLAGAYNEQFFGPGTRLTVL.